Included here is one TCR beta chain sequence, with context. The data were obtained in a study of blood T cell repertoires in COVID-19. On the study more broadly: Italy, Spain and the United States were the sources of the convalescent and acute COVID-19 samples.

Germline-derived CDR1 and CDR2 are MNHEY and SVGAGI. V was pared by 8 bases and J by 2 bases, with 13 bases between. The CDR3 has 13 amino acids. The method was immunoSEQ multiplex PCR; TCRdb's version includes in-frame clones alone and lacks a portion of them. Of some 220,000 clones in the sample, almost 85% are singletons; the top ten hold approximately 5.1%. Sequenced material: peripheral blood. This chain links TRBV6-5 with TRBJ2-7, with D perhaps matching TRBD1 (6 bases). This sequence originates from a man aged 50-60 years with COVID-19, enrolled during active disease. The DNA of the CDR3 is TGTGCCAGCGAATCCAGGGGTACCTACGAGCAGTACTTC. Its protein is CASESRGTYEQYF.